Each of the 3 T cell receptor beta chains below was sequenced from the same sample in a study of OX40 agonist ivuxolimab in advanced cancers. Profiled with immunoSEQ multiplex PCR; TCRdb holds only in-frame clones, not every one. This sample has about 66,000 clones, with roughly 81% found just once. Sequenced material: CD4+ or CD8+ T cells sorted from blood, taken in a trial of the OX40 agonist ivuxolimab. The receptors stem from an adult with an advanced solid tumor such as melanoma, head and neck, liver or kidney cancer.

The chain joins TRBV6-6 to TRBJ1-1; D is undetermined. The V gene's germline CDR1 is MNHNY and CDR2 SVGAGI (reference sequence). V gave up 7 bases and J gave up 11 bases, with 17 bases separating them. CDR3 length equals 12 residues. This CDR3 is CASTLSPLEAFF. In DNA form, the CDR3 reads TGTGCCAGCACCCTTAGCCCTTTAGAGGCTTTCTTT.

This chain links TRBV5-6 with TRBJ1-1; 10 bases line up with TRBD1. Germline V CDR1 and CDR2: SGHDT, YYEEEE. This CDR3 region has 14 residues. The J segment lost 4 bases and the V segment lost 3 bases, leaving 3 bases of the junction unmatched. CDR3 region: CASSWGQGRTEAFF. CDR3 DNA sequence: TGTGCCAGCAGCTGGGGACAGGGGCGCACTGAAGCTTTCTTT.

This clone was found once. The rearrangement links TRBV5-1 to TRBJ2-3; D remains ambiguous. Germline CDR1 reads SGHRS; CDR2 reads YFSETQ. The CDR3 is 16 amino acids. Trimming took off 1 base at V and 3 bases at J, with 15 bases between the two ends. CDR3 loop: CASSLRRWGGTDTQYF. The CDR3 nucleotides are TGCGCCAGCAGCTTGAGACGTTGGGGTGGAACAGATACGCAGTATTTT.